A single sample is the source of the 10 T cell receptor beta chains below, sequenced in a study of blood T cell repertoires in COVID-19. Only in-frame clones appear in the TCRdb table, and some are missing; sequencing was by immunoSEQ multiplex PCR. This table holds roughly 18,000 clones, 70% to 85% found once. Sequencing was done on a sample of peripheral blood. The receptors come from a man aged 65 to 85 with COVID-19, enrolled during active disease.

The chain combines TRBV11-2 with TRBJ2-5; D is possibly TRBD1 (5 bases). The CDR3 spans 17 residues. Germline values: CDR1 SGHAT, CDR2 FQNNGV. Deletions cut 5 bases from V and 5 bases from J, with 24 bases between. The CDR3 DNA reads as TGTGCCAGCAGCAAAAAAACGAGTGGATTTGGGGCGGAGACCCAGTACTTC. Translated, it gives CASSKKTSGFGAETQYF.

This clone was seen just once. V and J are TRBV9 and TRBJ2-6; perhaps TRBD1 as D (6 bases). The ends were cut back, 5 bases at V and 2 bases at J, with 14 bases in the middle. In germline, CDR1 is SGDLS, CDR2 YYNGEE. This CDR3 region has 16 residues. The CDR3 sequence is CASRPGVGTGANVLTF. CDR3 coding DNA: TGTGCCAGCAGGCCAGGGGTAGGTACTGGGGCCAACGTCCTGACTTTC.

The CDR3 DNA reads TGCGCCAGCAGCGACTCTGGAGACAGAAAGGCTGGCTACACCTTC. It is translated as CASSDSGDRKAGYTF. V gene TRBV5-1 combines with J gene TRBJ1-2, with a possible D match to TRBD1 (5 bases). Germline lookup yields CDR1 SGHRS and CDR2 YFSETQ. The CDR3 length is 15 residues. V lost 4 bases to trimming and J lost 7 bases, with 20 bases between them.

The chain joins TRBV2 to TRBJ1-5, with D unresolved. CDR1 SNHLY and CDR2 FYNNEI come from the germline V gene. The CDR3 extends over 15 amino acids. Trimming left V 7 bases short and J 0 bases short, with 13 bases between. CDR3 sequence reads: CASTRRLGSNQPQHF. The CDR3 nucleotides read TGTGCCAGCACTAGACGCCTTGGTAGCAATCAGCCCCAGCATTTT.

J is TRBJ1-1 and V is TRBV18; TRBD1 agrees at 9 bases. CDR3 size: 15 residues. Germline V CDR1 and CDR2: KGHSH, LQKENI. With V trimmed by 4 bases and J by 4 bases, 7 bases remained unmatched. The CDR3 loop reads CASSLGTGRITEAFF. The CDR3 nucleotides are TGTGCCAGCTCACTTGGGACAGGGAGGATCACTGAAGCTTTCTTT.

The chain carries TRBV19 and TRBJ2-7; 8 nucleotides agree with TRBD2. Trimming removed 2 bases from V and 0 bases from J; junction bases left unmatched: 6. There are 16 residues in the CDR3. In germline, CDR1 is LNHDA, CDR2 SQIVND (reference sequence). The CDR3 coding sequence is TGTGCCAGTAGTATAACGGGGGGGACTCTCTCCTACGAGCAGTACTTC. Residues: CASSITGGTLSYEQYF.

This chain joins TRBV5-6 and TRBJ1-1; 8 positions agree with TRBD1. This CDR3 is built from 16 residues. CDR1 and CDR2 from the germline V gene are SGHDT and YYEEEE. The ends lost 2 bases at V and 4 bases at J; junction bases unmatched: 10. The CDR3 spells CASSLALGQGGTEAFF. The CDR3 DNA sequence: TGTGCCAGCAGCTTAGCCTTAGGACAGGGCGGCACTGAAGCTTTCTTT.

This sequence joins TRBV7-2 and TRBJ1-5; no clear D gene. The CDR3 is made up of 16 amino acids. Trimming shortened V by 1 base and J by 3 bases, and 13 bases separated the two germline ends. CDR1 is SGHTA, CDR2 FQGNSA, per germline. The CDR3 coding sequence is TGTGCCAGCAGCTTAGACTCAGGATCGAACAATCAGCCCCAGCATTTT. It encodes CASSLDSGSNNQPQHF.

The chain combines TRBV6-5 with TRBJ2-7; D is perhaps TRBD1 (6 bases). Germline V gene sequence: CDR1 MNHEY, CDR2 SVGAGI. The V end lost 0 bases, the J end lost 4 bases, and 16 bases lay between the germline ends. The CDR3 covers 16 residues. The CDR3 sequence: CASSYSIAGAKYEQYF. In nucleotides, the CDR3 is TGTGCCAGCAGTTACTCGATAGCAGGGGCGAAGTACGAGCAGTACTTC.

This CDR3 reads CASSVGPPTGGIETQYF. The DNA of the CDR3 is TGTGCCAGCAGCGTGGGCCCTCCGACAGGGGGGATAGAGACCCAGTACTTC. The chain recombines TRBV9 with TRBJ2-5; 9 bases align to TRBD1. V gave up 2 bases and J gave up 4 bases; unmatched junction bases: 12. This CDR3 has 17 amino acids. Germline V CDR1 and CDR2: SGDLS, YYNGEE.